The entry below describes one T cell receptor beta chain. Trimming at V came to 4 bases and at J to 5 bases, leaving 15 bases not matched to a gene. Germline CDR1 GTSNPN, CDR2 SVGIG (reference sequence). The CDR3 runs to 17 residues. These data belong to a study of cytomegalovirus exposure and HLA in healthy donors. In the study overall: The 120 validation repertoires, a later analysis reported, used the same platform as the roughly 650 repertoires from the first cohort.

Measured with immunoSEQ multiplex PCR; TCRdb has only the in-frame clones, and not every one. The table records about 240,000 clones, 87% of them present only once. Material for sequencing was PBMCs. The TCR comes from a man between 18 and 29 years old in good health and CMV-seronegative. The V gene is TRBV30, the J gene TRBJ2-2; 8 positions match TRBD2. The CDR3 region is CAWIGGMGGRRTGELFF. CDR3 nucleotides: TGTGCCTGGATAGGGGGAATGGGCGGGAGGCGGACCGGGGAGCTGTTTTTT.